Sequencing of this T cell receptor (beta chain) was carried out in a study of cytomegalovirus exposure and HLA in healthy donors. Amplification used 60 Vbeta primers and 13 Jbeta primers. Sequenced by immunoSEQ multiplex PCR; TCRdb stores in-frame clones only, minus some. The sample has 100,000 to 150,000 clones; about 78% are singletons. CDR1 LNHNV and CDR2 YYDKDF come from the germline V gene (reference sequence). The CDR3 runs to 15 residues. Study-wide results and limits: The authors judged a highly shared variant cluster likely a sequencing artifact. Researchers catalogued 164 TCR beta chains as cytomegalovirus-associated.

This clone was picked up one time. The antigen is undetermined. Mismatch with germline at one junction end may stem from a read error. The chain joins TRBV15 to TRBJ2-7; D gene ambiguous. Material for sequencing was PBMCs. This TCR derives from a female donor in good health and CMV-seronegative. The CDR3 DNA follows: TGTGCCACCGGCAGAGGTCTGGTCCAGCGCTACGAGCAGTACTTC. Translation gives CATGRGLVQRYEQYF.